Presented here are 7 T cell receptor beta chains from one specimen sequenced in a study of cytomegalovirus exposure and HLA in healthy donors. With 60 Vbeta and 13 Jbeta primers, the PCR was carried out. The data were produced by immunoSEQ multiplex PCR, yet TCRdb's version contains in-frame clones alone and is incomplete. The sample consists of under 300,000 clones, approximately 81% of them appearing once. The sample was PBMCs. The receptors here all came from a woman in her sixties in good health and CMV-seropositive.

The chain links TRBV7-9 to TRBJ1-1; tentatively, D is TRBD1 (5 bases). Germline-derived CDR1 and CDR2 are SEHNR and FQNEAQ (reference sequence). The V end was cut by 3 bases, the J end by 1 base, with 12 bases between. This CDR3 comprises 15 residues. CDR3 nucleotide sequence: TGTGCCAGCAGCTTCTACAGGCCACAGAACACTGAAGCTTTCTTT. This translates into CASSFYRPQNTEAFF. Full variable domain (rest looked up from reference TRBV7-9 and TRBJ1-1): DTGVSQNPRHKITKRGQNVTFRCDPISEHNRLYWYRQTLGQGPEFLTYFQNEAQLEKSRLLSDRFSAERPKGSFSTLEIQRTEQGDSAMYLCASSFYRPQNTEAFFGQGTRLTVV.

The chain carries TRBV2 and TRBJ2-7; TRBD2 matches at 14 bases. J gave up 6 bases and V 7 bases, and 5 bases lay outside the gene matches. The CDR3 has 14 amino acids. Germline CDR1 SNHLY, CDR2 FYNNEI. The CDR3 DNA sequence: TGTGCCAGCAACCCCGGACTAGCGGGAGGCGAGCAGTACTTC. Amino acids: CASNPGLAGGEQYF.

The chain uses TRBV14 and TRBJ1-2; tentatively, D is TRBD1 (6 bases). Trimming stripped 4 bases from V and 7 bases from J, with 22 bases between. The CDR3 is 16 residues long. Germline values: CDR1 SGHDN, CDR2 FVKESK. This chain's CDR3 is CASSPLGGGEVGGYTF. The CDR3 DNA is TGTGCCAGCAGCCCTCTCGGGGGGGGCGAAGTAGGTGGCTACACCTTC.

There are a few counts of this clone. The V gene is TRBV7-2, the J gene TRBJ2-7; 9 bases line up with TRBD2. Per the germline V gene, CDR1 is SGHTA and CDR2 is FQGNSA. This CDR3 spans 17 amino acids. Trimming cost V 1 base and J 7 bases; bases outside gene matches: 14. CDR3 residues: CASSLVVGVAGAGEQYF. In nucleotides, the CDR3 is TGTGCCAGCAGCTTAGTAGTGGGGGTAGCGGGAGCAGGAGAGCAGTACTTC. Drawing the rest from reference TRBV7-2 and TRBJ2-7, the complete variable domain is GAGVSQSPSNKVTEKGKDVELRCDPISGHTALYWYRQSLGQGLEFLIYFQGNSAPDKSGLPSDRFSAERTGGSVSTLTIQRTQQEDSAVYLCASSLVVGVAGAGEQYFGPGTRLTVT.

The chain carries TRBV7-2 and TRBJ1-2, with 10 bases matching TRBD1. Germline CDR1 SGHTA, CDR2 FQGNSA. The CDR3 spans 14 residues. J lost 7 bases, V lost 3 bases, and 5 bases had no gene match. The CDR3 here is CASSLSRDRGGYTF. The CDR3 DNA is TGTGCCAGCAGCTTGAGCCGGGACAGGGGTGGCTACACCTTC. Based on the CDR3 plus reference TRBV7-2 and TRBJ1-2, the full variable domain is GAGVSQSPSNKVTEKGKDVELRCDPISGHTALYWYRQSLGQGLEFLIYFQGNSAPDKSGLPSDRFSAERTGGSVSTLTIQRTQQEDSAVYLCASSLSRDRGGYTFGSGTRLTVV.

The rearrangement joins TRBV19 to TRBJ2-1; weak D call: TRBD2 (5 bases). CDR3 length: 16 residues. Germline CDR1 and CDR2: LNHDA and SQIVND (reference sequence). The V gene lost 6 bases and the J gene lost 2 bases, with 17 bases spanning the gap. Written as DNA, the CDR3 is TGTGCCAGTAGCATCAGGATCCGGGATACCTACAATGAGCAGTTCTTC. As protein: CASSIRIRDTYNEQFF.

This chain links TRBV5-4 with TRBJ2-1, with D possibly being TRBD2 (6 bases). Germline CDR1 is SGHNT and CDR2 is YYREEE (reference sequence). The CDR3 loop spans 15 amino acids. The V and J ends lost 2 bases and 2 bases respectively, with 11 bases between them. The CDR3 here is CASSLRESPYNEQFF. The CDR3, as DNA: TGTGCCAGCAGCTTACGGGAGAGTCCCTACAATGAGCAGTTCTTC.